Listed here is a single T cell receptor beta chain. The antigen this receptor binds is unknown. Base qualities were left out, and no much larger clone turns up one base away. Inclusive of the bounding cysteine and phenylalanine, the CDR3 is 15 residues long. CDR3 DNA only is kept here, 45 bases in frame from base 1. The germline V gene encodes CDR1 SGDLS and CDR2 YYNGEE. The germline V end is reduced by 2 bases and the J end by 11 bases; junction bases left unmatched: 14. These data belong to a study of regulatory T cells in long-lasting Graves disease (dated by TCRdb to 2020 to 2022). Broadly, across the study: Antithyroid drugs had been taken for less than 3 months by newly diagnosed Graves' disease patients. Peripheral blood TCR sequencing and RNA sequencing compared persistent Graves' disease patients with newly diagnosed Graves' disease patients. TCR sequencing covered around 13 persistent and around 20 newly diagnosed Graves' disease patients, some 33 samples in total. The study was registered as a clinical trial and conducted in China.

Points the paper makes about the study in general: Persistent disease showed preferential use of TRBV28, TRBJ1-2 and TRBJ2-5, whereas newly diagnosed disease favored TRBV20-1 and TRBJ2-1. The authors acknowledged the small sample size as a limitation that may reduce accuracy. A larger number of public clonotypes was shared among persistent patients (more than 2,500) than among newly diagnosed patients (more than 850). Sequencing and analysis were restricted to the TCR beta chain. The study examined only peripheral blood because the primary lesion, thyroid tissue, could not be accessed. Persistent Graves' disease patients showed lower TCR Shannon entropy and fewer highly expanded clones than newly diagnosed patients, suggesting clonal expansion.

Libraries were prepared through multiplex PCR. The data were produced on an Illumina HiSeq 4000. To build TCR beta libraries, CDR3 regions were amplified by Arm-PCR using iRepertoire HTBI primers. PCR products were gel purified before sequencing. The authors' pipeline ran thus. Across samples, 60 to 80 TRBV and 13 to 15 TRBJ segments were identified and used for gene usage analysis of CDR3 amino acid clonotypes. COPE and FqMerger were used to merge the filtered high-quality paired reads into contigs. BLAST was used to align contigs to IMGT TRBV, TRBD and TRBJ reference genes, with CDR3 defined following IMGT. Any clonotype with a frequency above 0.1% was classified as a highly expanded clone. Shannon entropy was used to measure repertoire diversity, and the Gini coefficient was used to measure V-J evenness. A clonotype was considered public if more than one individual shared it. TCRdb handled the public reads itself, with Q25 trimming in fastp and clone calling in MiXCR, and kept productive beta chains. Duplicate CDR3 protein sequences are folded into a single record with the most common DNA and genes. The V and J calls and clone size come from TCRdb's table, not from the authors' own analysis. For this sample there are about 440,000 distinct CDR3 sequences; about 15% appear just once. The ten largest clones take up 15% to 20% of the sample.

The time point label, as the study defines it: newly diagnosed GD, antithyroid drugs for less than 3 months. For both TCR sequencing and RNA sequencing, RNA was extracted from PBMCs using TRIzol. The diagnosis of Graves' disease followed American Thyroid Association guidelines. The patients came from an endocrinology department in Xi'an, China. Each patient gave around 9.2 milliliters of peripheral blood, collected in an EDTA anticoagulant tube. Ficoll Paque Plus density gradient separation was used to isolate PBMCs, and no further T cell sorting was performed. An Agilent 2100 Bioanalyzer and agarose gel were used to assess RNA quality, and a NanoDrop 2000 was used to measure RNA concentration. This same sample was also taken into another study, of T cells in Graves' hyperthyroidism and ophthalmopathy. The second study, in turn, reports: A patient counted as having stable Graves' hyperthyroidism if no progression to ophthalmopathy occurred over 18 months of follow-up. Hyperthyroidism patients were newly diagnosed, with disease duration under 2 months, and aged 18 to 65 years. Patients with uncontrolled infections, other autoimmune diseases, pregnancy or lactation were excluded. Clinical symptoms, serum thyroxine and TRAb, thyroid ultrasound, and orbital computed tomography formed the basis for the diagnoses. A first-round RT-PCR of the TCR CDR3 used the HTBI primer set with the Qiagen OneStep RT-PCR kit. Most expanded thyroid clonotypes (frequency above 0.001) were also found in blood, which suggests that blood repertoires may mirror thyroid immune responses. In cross-validation, a model built on a 13 V-J signature told ophthalmopathy apart from stable hyperthyroidism with over 85% sensitivity and around 81% specificity, and in testing the same model reached 80%/75%. In validation, the model predicted progression to ophthalmopathy a median of about 6.5 months before onset, with approximately 68% sensitivity and 72.22% specificity. To identify distinguishing TCR V-J signatures, a discovery cohort of around 100 patients was used, comprising fewer than 45 with Graves' ophthalmopathy and some 57 with stable Graves' hyperthyroidism. Whether ophthalmopathy could be predicted prospectively was tested in an independent validation cohort made up of roughly 19 hyperthyroidism patients plus 17 patients who later progressed to ophthalmopathy. For training and testing, the 100 or so patients in the discovery cohort were randomly divided in a 7:3 ratio. In more than 5 Graves' hyperthyroidism patients, the study also compared T-cell repertoires from thyroid tissue with T-cell repertoires from blood. Once sampling was done, hyperthyroidism patients were given methimazole at a starting dose of 30 mg daily, whereas ophthalmopathy patients were given high-dose intravenous methylprednisolone. Libraries were constructed in a second round of multiplex PCR, after which size selection and purification were carried out. Libraries were sequenced paired-end with 100 bp reads on an Illumina HiSeq2000. SOAPnuke was used to process the raw data, removing reads that contained adapters or uncalled bases, had a mean Phred below 15, or lacked an exact match to the constant primer or identifier. High-quality paired reads were merged with COPE v1.2.5, and unique nucleotide sequences were defined as clonotypes. MiTCR v1.1 was used to align clonotypes to the IMGT TRBV, TRBD and TRBJ reference segments. Only V-J combinations with frequency above 0.0001, covering 99% to 99.2% of repertoires, were analysed. A TCS score was defined as the ratio between F50 (clonal expansion) and ExV (chaos), using BLOSUM62-based TCRdist between CDR3 peptides within each V-J. Welch's t-statistics and random forest reduced roughly 500 V-J features to 13, which were used in a naive Bayes classifier (R e1071). No statistical method was used to fix the sample size in advance, and group allocation was not hidden from the investigators. According to the paper, TCR Vbeta CDR3 sequencing was carried out on 135 peripheral blood samples, which came from 40 to 45 ophthalmopathy, roughly 75 hyperthyroidism and some 17 progressor patients.

The receptor comes from a woman aged 25 to 39 with Graves disease. Donor details come from another sample of the same person, matched by shared clones. The rearrangement combines TRBV9 with TRBJ1-1, with 8 junctional bases fitting TRBD1. This specimen consisted of peripheral blood mononuclear cells (PBMCs), obtained at new diagnosis, from a patient treated with antithyroid drugs. The DNA reads TGTGCCAGCAGCGTTGGGACAGGAGGTAGTTTTCGGGCTTTCTTT. Translated, this is CASSVGTGGSFRAFF.